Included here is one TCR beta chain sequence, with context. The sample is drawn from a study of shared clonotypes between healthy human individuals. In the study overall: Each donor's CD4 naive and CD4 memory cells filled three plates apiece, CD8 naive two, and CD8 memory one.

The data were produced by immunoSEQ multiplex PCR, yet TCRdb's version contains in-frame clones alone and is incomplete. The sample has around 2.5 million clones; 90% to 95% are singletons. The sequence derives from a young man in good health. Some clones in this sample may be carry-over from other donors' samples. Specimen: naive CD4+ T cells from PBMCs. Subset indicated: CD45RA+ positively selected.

The CDR3 region has the DNA TGTGCCAATAAGAGGGCAGGCCAAGAGACCCAGTACTTC. It translates to CANKRAGQETQYF. The V call is TRBV28, the J call TRBJ2-5; tentative D call: TRBD2 (5 bases). The length of the CDR3 is 13 residues. Germline-derived CDR1 and CDR2 are MDHEN and SYDVKM. Trimming took 10 bases from V and 1 from J, leaving 13 bases between them.